This TCR beta chain was observed in a study of blood T cell repertoires in COVID-19. For the study at large: Both acute and convalescent COVID-19 samples were obtained from the United States, Italy and Spain.

There are 17 residues in the CDR3. The V and J ends lost 0 bases and 0 bases respectively, with 12 bases between them. Germline assignment: CDR1 LGHNA and CDR2 YSLEER. In the original processing: Using reference gene primer amplification, nucleated cell counts were estimated. Using immunoSEQ multiplex PCR, the repertoire was profiled, and TCRdb retains in-frame clones only, with some absent. V, J and clone size reflect that table, while D and trimming were determined from the DNA. Among over 250,000 clones listed, roughly nine tenths were seen once. Participant ages covered roughly 18 to 89 years across 25 or so US areas. Recovered Cohort 3 donors showed two negative PCRs, clearance, or symptom resolution.

The chain joins TRBV4-3 to TRBJ2-4; tentatively, D is TRBD2 (7 bases). What was sequenced was PBMCs or T cells enriched from blood (not recorded which). The sequence was obtained from a man between 60 and 75 years old who had recovered from COVID-19. The CDR3 DNA sequence: TGCGCCAGCAGCCAAGATGGGGCGGGGGCAGCCAAAAACATTCAGTACTTC. Translated, it gives CASSQDGAGAAKNIQYF.